This TCR beta chain was obtained from a study of identifying expanded T cells in peripheral blood. Generated by immunoSEQ multiplex PCR, the TCRdb table keeps only in-frame clones and is missing some. The data contain about 100,000 clones, around nine tenths of them seen just once; the ten biggest clones take up roughly 6%. Healthy donors had no documented immune events, such as infections, while sampled. Study-level results: About 1.2 clones differed between technical replicates, versus approximately 17 and 20 over time. Approximately 2-week clone count variance significantly increased as total template count grew.

This CDR3 has 14 amino acids. V was pared by 2 bases and J by 2 bases, with 3 bases of the junction left unmatched. Looked up from germline, CDR1 is LGHNA and CDR2 is YNFKEQ. About this clone: Its antigen is unidentified.

This receptor was obtained from a person aged 18-70 years in good health. Sequencing was done on a sample of blood. The chain carries TRBV4-2 and TRBJ2-7, with 7 bases aligning to TRBD1. The CDR3 sequence: CASSQRGQTYEQYF. DNA for the CDR3: TGTGCCAGCAGCCAACGGGGACAGACCTACGAGCAGTACTTC.